What follows are 31 T cell receptor beta chains derived from one specimen sequenced in a study of blood T cells in healthy people across ages. With a J-beta primer mix and a sample-barcoded 5' primer, a second PCR ran about 7 to 11 cycles. TCRdb passed the 5' RACE reads through MiXCR, listing each CDR3 protein once. The sample holds more than 550,000 distinct CDR3 sequences, around a fifth seen once. Source material: blood. All receptors derive from a man between 65 and 85 years old in good health.

A note on this clonotype: Germline is not matched at one junction end, which may reflect a read error. This sequence joins TRBV29-1 and TRBJ1-4; TRBD1 agrees at 9 bases. The CDR3 extends over 13 amino acids. CDR1 is SQVTM and CDR2 is ANQGSEA in the germline V gene. This chain's CDR3 is CNVGGQGNEKLFF. CDR3 nucleotides: TGCAACGTTGGGGGACAGGGTAATGAAAAACTGTTTTTT.

The chain employs TRBV12-3 or TRBV12-4 and TRBJ1-5; the match to TRBD1 covers 9 bases. With V trimmed by 6 bases and J by 1 base, 7 bases remained unmatched. The CDR3 length is 16 residues. The CDR3 DNA is TGTGCCAGCAGACCGGGACAGGGCGCAAGCAATCAGCCCCAGCATTTT. The encoded protein is CASRPGQGASNQPQHF.

The V call is TRBV5-1, the J call TRBJ2-3; no definite D call. V was cut by 2 bases and J by 2 bases, with 9 bases left in between. CDR3 size: 14 residues. Germline V gene lookup returns CDR1 SGHRS and CDR2 YFSETQ. This CDR3 reads CASSFDSPTDTQYF. The CDR3 bases are TGCGCCAGCAGCTTTGACTCCCCCACAGATACGCAGTATTTT.

In this sample, this clonotype turned up a few times. This chain joins TRBV7-9 and TRBJ1-2; no clear D gene. V was trimmed by 4 bases and J by 3 bases, leaving 12 bases between them. CDR3 length equals 14 residues. In germline, CDR1 is SEHNR, CDR2 FQNEAQ (reference sequence). The CDR3 loop reads CASSYKPGDYGYTF. Written as DNA, the CDR3 is TGTGCCAGCAGCTATAAGCCGGGAGACTATGGCTACACCTTC.

This clonotype was seen only a few times. This chain joins TRBV18 and TRBJ1-1, with D possibly being TRBD1 (5 bases). The CDR3 is 14 residues long. V was shortened by 1 base and J by 10 bases, with 16 bases between the two germline ends. CDR1 is KGHSH, CDR2 LQKENI, per germline. CDR3 sequence: CASSPLSGALGAFF. The CDR3 nucleotides are TGTGCCAGCTCACCACTCAGCGGGGCCCTTGGAGCTTTCTTT. The variable domain in full, completed from reference TRBV18 and TRBJ1-1, reads NAGVMQNPRHLVRRRGQEARLRCSPMKGHSHVYWYRQLPEEGLKFMVYLQKENIIDESGMPKERFSAEFPKEGPSILRIQQVVRGDSAAYFCASSPLSGALGAFFGQGTRLTVV.

The sample holds a few counts of this clonotype. V and J are TRBV12-5 and TRBJ2-7; D gene unclear. CDR1 is LGHNT, CDR2 FRNRAP, per germline. The CDR3 runs 12 residues. The CDR3 is CAGGLGAVEQYV. The CDR3 nucleotides read TGTGCTGGTGGTTTGGGCGCCGTCGAGCAGTACGTC.

The genes are TRBV24-1 and TRBJ2-1, with 10 nucleotides matching TRBD1. The V gene's germline CDR1 is KGHDR and CDR2 SFDVKD. V dropped 1 base and J dropped 6; count of bases not matched to a gene: 2. This CDR3 is built from 15 residues. The CDR3, as DNA: TGTGCCACCAGTGATTTCGGGACAGGGGTCAATGAGCAGTTCTTC. Protein: CATSDFGTGVNEQFF.

The table lists this clonotype with a few counts. This chain joins TRBV6-6 and TRBJ2-3; perhaps D is TRBD1 or TRBD2 (5 bases each). The V gene's germline CDR1 is MNHNY and CDR2 SVGAGI (reference sequence). V lost 2 bases, J lost 5 bases, and 8 bases lay in between. This CDR3 has 13 residues. The CDR3 region is CASSYRDGDTQYF. Here the CDR3 DNA reads TGTGCCAGCAGTTACAGGGACGGAGATACGCAGTATTTT.

This clonotype has just a few counts. This chain uses TRBV9 with TRBJ2-1; the D gene is possibly TRBD2 (5 bases). This CDR3 has 17 amino acids. Germline-derived CDR1 and CDR2 are SGDLS and YYNGEE. V was trimmed by 0 bases and J by 5 bases, leaving 18 bases between them. For the CDR3, the DNA is TGTGCCAGCAGCGTAGGGGTTAGCGCGACGACGGACAATGAGCAGTTCTTC. Its protein product is CASSVGVSATTDNEQFF.

The gene calls are TRBV7-9 and TRBJ2-3; weak D call: TRBD1 (5 bases). CDR1 SEHNR and CDR2 FQNEAQ come from the germline V gene (reference sequence). V was cut by 1 base and J by 6 bases, with 14 bases left in between. The CDR3 extends over 15 amino acids. The CDR3 DNA reads TGTGCCAGCAGCTTAGGAAGCTCGAAGGGGGATACGCAGTATTTT. This encodes CASSLGSSKGDTQYF.

J is TRBJ1-1 and V is TRBV11-2; perhaps TRBD1 as D (6 bases). CDR1 SGHAT and CDR2 FQNNGV come from the germline V gene. The CDR3 totals 14 residues. V lost 10 bases and J lost 6, with 21 bases in between. The CDR3, as DNA: TGTGCCATAGCCAGGGGCGCGCTTTCCTCTGAAGCTTTCTTT. It is translated as CAIARGALSSEAFF.

This clonotype was found many times. This CDR3 reads CASSPSGHGYYGYTF. DNA of the CDR3: TGCGCCAGCAGCCCATCGGGACACGGGTACTATGGCTACACCTTC. The chain uses TRBV4-1 and TRBJ1-2, with a possible D match to TRBD1 (6 bases). The V end lost 4 bases, the J end lost 3 bases, and 15 bases lay between the germline ends. Germline V CDR1 and CDR2: MGHRA, YSYEKL. CDR3 length: 15 residues.

V usage is TRBV6-6 and J usage is TRBJ1-1; 8 nucleotides line up with TRBD1. With V trimmed by 6 bases and J by 3 bases, 3 bases remained unmatched. This CDR3 region has 13 residues. CDR1 MNHNY and CDR2 SVGAGI come from the germline V gene (reference sequence). The CDR3 region has the DNA TGTGCCAGCAGGACAGGGGCATACACTGAAGCTTTCTTT. The encoded protein is CASRTGAYTEAFF.

The CDR3 region has the DNA TGCAGCGTTGGCTCCGGGACAGGGTACTACGAGCAGTACTTC. Protein sequence: CSVGSGTGYYEQYF. V usage is TRBV29-1 and J usage is TRBJ2-7, with 9 bases lining up with TRBD1. Looked up from germline, CDR1 is SQVTM and CDR2 is ANQGSEA. The ends lost 4 bases at V and 3 bases at J; junction bases unmatched: 7. The CDR3 is made up of 14 amino acids.

The genes are TRBV7-9 and TRBJ2-5; 10 bases fit TRBD2. The end of the DNA is better explained by TRBJ2-1, so the J call may be wrong. CDR1 SEHNR and CDR2 FQNEAQ come from the germline V gene (reference sequence). The length of the CDR3 is 14 residues. DNA of the CDR3: TGTGCCAGCAGTTATGGACTAGCGGACAATGAGCAGTTCTTC. This encodes CASSYGLADNEQFF.

The chain employs TRBV27 and TRBJ2-6, with D possibly matching TRBD1 (6 bases). This CDR3 contains 21 residues. The germline V gene encodes CDR1 MNHEY and CDR2 SMNVEV (reference sequence). The V and J ends lost 7 bases and 0 bases respectively, with 28 bases between them. The CDR3 protein is CASTFYRDTHHLGSGANVLTF. As DNA, the CDR3 is TGTGCCAGCACCTTTTATCGGGACACTCATCATTTGGGCTCTGGGGCCAACGTCCTGACTTTC.

The table lists this clonotype with many counts. The chain links TRBV7-9 to TRBJ2-1; D not resolved. CDR3 length: 15 amino acids. V was shortened by 5 bases and J by 0 bases, with 11 bases between the two germline ends. Germline lookup yields CDR1 SEHNR and CDR2 FQNEAQ (reference sequence). CDR3 nucleotide sequence: TGTGCCAGCAGCCCAAGCGCTAGCTCCTACAATGAGCAGTTCTTC. Translating it yields CASSPSASSYNEQFF.

J is TRBJ2-5 and V is TRBV14, with no clear D. The length of the CDR3 is 19 residues. The germline V and J ends were trimmed by 0 bases and 1 base, with 21 bases remaining between them. Germline CDR1 reads SGHDN; CDR2 reads FVKESK. The CDR3 bases are TGTGCCAGCAGCCAAGATCAATCTTTTGTGGCAGGCAGCCAAGAGACCCAGTACTTC. As protein: CASSQDQSFVAGSQETQYF.

This clonotype was picked up a small number of times. The rearrangement joins TRBV6-6 to TRBJ2-4; D is possibly TRBD1 (6 bases). V was pared by 5 bases and J by 1 base, with 15 bases between. The CDR3 sequence is 16 residues long. CDR1 and CDR2 (germline): MNHNY, SVGAGI (reference sequence). DNA for the CDR3: TGTGCCAGCAGTGCTCTGGGACAACCGGCCAAAAACATTCAGTACTTC. Protein: CASSALGQPAKNIQYF.

Regarding this clonotype: A much larger clone differs by one base, so this may be a read error. The chain employs TRBV25-1 and TRBJ1-6; the D gene is possibly TRBD1 (5 bases). The CDR3 has 16 amino acids. The V gene's germline CDR1 is MGHDK and CDR2 SYGVNS. Trimming removed 6 bases from V and 8 bases from J, with 20 bases in between. The DNA for the CDR3 is TGTGCCAGCAGCCCCGGAGGGTGGGGGAAATATTCACCCCTCCACTTT. Amino acid sequence: CASSPGGWGKYSPLHF.

The chain combines TRBV14 with TRBJ1-1; D is perhaps TRBD1 (5 bases). Germline V gene lookup returns CDR1 SGHDN and CDR2 FVKESK. This CDR3 contains 14 residues. The V gene lost 5 bases and the J gene lost 3 bases, with 13 bases spanning the gap. The CDR3 bases are TGTGCCAGCAGCGCGCGAGGAGGGGACACTGAAGCTTTCTTT. Protein sequence: CASSARGGDTEAFF.

This clonotype was picked up a small number of times. Relative to the germline gene, one junction end is altered; a read error may explain this. CDR3 amino acids: CASREDRGVETQYF. Here the CDR3 DNA reads TGTGCCAGCAGAGAAGACAGGGGGGTGGAGACCCAGTACTTC. This sequence joins TRBV6-1 and TRBJ2-7, with 9 bases that match TRBD1. The DNA end favors TRBJ2-5, so the J call may be wrong. The germline CDR1 and CDR2 sequences are MNHNS and SASEGT. The CDR3 spans 14 residues.

This clonotype appeared a few times. The chain joins TRBV20-1 to TRBJ1-4; tentatively, D is TRBD1 (6 bases). The CDR3 contains 16 residues. The V end was cut by 5 bases, the J end by 3 bases, with 19 bases between. Per germline, CDR1 DFQATT and CDR2 SNEGSKA (reference sequence). CDR3 in amino acids: CSARQPRGPANEKLFF. DNA of the CDR3: TGCAGTGCTCGACAACCCAGGGGTCCGGCTAATGAAAAACTGTTTTTT.

This chain links TRBV4-2 with TRBJ1-4; perhaps TRBD1 as D (5 bases). The CDR3 totals 14 residues. V shed 0 bases and J shed 14 bases, with 16 bases lying between them. CDR1 is LGHNA and CDR2 is YNFKEQ in the germline V gene. CDR3 in DNA: TGTGCCAGCAGCCAAGATAGGGGCCCAGAGGTCCTGTTTTTT. Translation: CASSQDRGPEVLFF.

This clonotype turned up a few times. The chain links TRBV12-3 or TRBV12-4 to TRBJ1-1; D possibly corresponds to TRBD1 (6 bases). The V end was cut by 1 base, the J end by 0 bases, with 18 bases between. This CDR3 is built from 18 residues. CDR3 sequence reads: CASSLVTLLGGLNTEAFF. In DNA, the CDR3 is TGTGCCAGCAGTTTAGTGACTCTACTCGGGGGCCTGAACACTGAAGCTTTCTTT.

This clonotype was seen more than once but under ten times. The chain links TRBV5-1 to TRBJ2-3; D is undetermined. V was clipped by 2 bases and J by 5 bases, with 9 bases between them. Germline V lookup: CDR1 SGHRS, CDR2 YFSETQ. The CDR3 extends over 13 amino acids. CDR3 in amino acids: CASSFRRIDTQYF. In nucleotides, the CDR3 is TGCGCCAGCAGCTTCCGACGGATAGATACGCAGTATTTT.

This clonotype has more than one count but fewer than ten. This rearrangement joins TRBV12-3 or TRBV12-4 to TRBJ2-1, with D uncertain. The CDR3 is 13 residues long. The V end was cut by 6 bases, the J end by 6 bases, with 12 bases between. In DNA, the CDR3 is TGTGCCAGCAGCATGGGTCCTACCAATGAGCAGTTCTTC. This gives the protein CASSMGPTNEQFF.

This clonotype was detected only a few times. The chain employs TRBV12-3 or TRBV12-4 and TRBJ1-1; maybe TRBD1 (5 bases). The CDR3 totals 14 residues. V was clipped by 6 bases and J by 7 bases, with 18 bases between them. The CDR3 loop is CASSPPGPPVEAFF. The CDR3 region has the DNA TGTGCCAGCAGCCCTCCGGGACCGCCGGTTGAAGCTTTCTTT.

This clonotype turned up a few times. This rearrangement joins TRBV7-8 to TRBJ1-1; D is uncertain. The CDR3 spans 17 residues. The germline V gene encodes CDR1 SGHVS and CDR2 FQNEAQ. Deletions cut 5 bases from V and 2 bases from J, with 21 bases between. CDR3 in DNA: TGTGCCAGCAGCCGGACGGACCACCGGAGGGTTAACACTGAAGCTTTCTTT. Residues: CASSRTDHRRVNTEAFF. The full variable domain, completed using reference TRBV7-8 and TRBJ1-1, is GAGVSQSPRYKVAKRGQDVALRCDPISGHVSLFWYQQALGQGPEFLTYFQNEAQLDKSGLPSDRFFAERPEGSVSTLKIQRTQQEDSAVYLCASSRTDHRRVNTEAFFGQGTRLTVV.

The chain has TRBV29-1 and TRBJ2-5; D is tentatively TRBD1 or TRBD2 (5 bases each). CDR3 length: 16 amino acids. CDR1 is SQVTM, CDR2 ANQGSEA, per germline. The V and J ends lost 7 bases and 3 bases respectively, with 24 bases between them. The DNA for the CDR3 is TGCAGCGCGGAACCCTGGGACGGGTGGGGCAAAGAGACCCAGTACTTC. It is translated as CSAEPWDGWGKETQYF.

This clonotype came up a few times. The chain uses TRBV18 and TRBJ1-4; TRBD1 might be the D (5 bases). Germline V gene data show CDR1 as KGHSH and CDR2 as LQKENI. Trimming removed 3 bases at V and 4 bases at J, with 15 bases between. The CDR3 length is 16 residues. CDR3 sequence reads: CASSPQRSGGNEKLFF. CDR3 bases: TGTGCCAGCTCACCCCAGAGGAGTGGGGGTAATGAAAAACTGTTTTTT. Filled out from reference TRBV18 and TRBJ1-4, the complete variable domain reads NAGVMQNPRHLVRRRGQEARLRCSPMKGHSHVYWYRQLPEEGLKFMVYLQKENIIDESGMPKERFSAEFPKEGPSILRIQQVVRGDSAAYFCASSPQRSGGNEKLFFGSGTQLSVL.